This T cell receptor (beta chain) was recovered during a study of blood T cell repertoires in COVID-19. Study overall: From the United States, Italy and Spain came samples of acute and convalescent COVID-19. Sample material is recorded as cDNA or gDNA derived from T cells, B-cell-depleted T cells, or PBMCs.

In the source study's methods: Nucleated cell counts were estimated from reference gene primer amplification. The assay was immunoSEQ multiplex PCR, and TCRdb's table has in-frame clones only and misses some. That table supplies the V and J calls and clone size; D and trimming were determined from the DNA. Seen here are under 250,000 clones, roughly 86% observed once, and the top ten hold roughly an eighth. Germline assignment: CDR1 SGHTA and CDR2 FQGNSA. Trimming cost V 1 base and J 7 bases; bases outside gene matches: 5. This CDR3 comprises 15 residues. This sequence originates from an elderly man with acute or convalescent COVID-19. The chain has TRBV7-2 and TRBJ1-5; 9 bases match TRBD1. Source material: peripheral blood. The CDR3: CASSLGGTGKQPQHF. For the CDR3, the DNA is TGTGCCAGCAGCTTAGGGGGGACAGGGAAACAGCCCCAGCATTTT.